Given below is one T cell receptor beta chain in context. Its antigen is still unknown. The CDR3 has 15 amino acids. Trimming at V came to 3 bases and at J to 5 bases, leaving 5 bases not matched to a gene. CDR1 and CDR2 (germline): SGHNT, YYREEE (reference sequence). Each CDR3 protein is one row after TCRdb ran MiXCR on the 5' RACE reads. The sample has hundreds of thousands of distinct CDR3 sequences; 21% are singletons. The data stem from a study of identical twins. Study-wide findings and caveats: Abundant beta clonotypes from cord blood bore fewer insertions; memory repertoires lacked this pattern. Cross-sectional statistical analysis was relied on for the conclusions, without the same donors being followed.

In addition, the sample was reused for a study of T cells expressing NK-cell markers. That report notes: It was sorted CD3+CD56-NKG2C+, CD3+CD56+NKG2C- and CD3+CD56+NKG2C+ T cells that provided the TCR beta repertoires. These clonotypes also led the CD3+CD56-NKG2C+ fraction in a few donors.

J is TRBJ2-2 and V is TRBV5-4, with 9 bases identical to TRBD2. Sequencing was done on a sample of PBMCs. The sequence derives from a woman younger than 30 in good health. The CDR3 is CASSWTSAQTGELFF. The DNA for the CDR3 is TGTGCCAGCAGCTGGACTAGCGCACAGACCGGGGAGCTGTTTTTT. Full variable domain (remainder filled in from reference TRBV5-4 and TRBJ2-2): ETGVTQSPTHLIKTRGQQVTLRCSSQSGHNTVSWYQQALGQGPQFIFQYYREEENGRGNFPPRFSGLQFPNYSSELNVNALELDDSALYLCASSWTSAQTGELFFGEGSRLTVL.